Each of the 8 T cell receptor beta chains below was sequenced from the same sample in a study of T cells expressing NK-cell markers. Each CDR3 protein gets one entry in TCRdb, which reprocessed the 5' RACE reads and gives no DNA. The sample totals about 380,000 distinct CDR3 sequences. Sequenced sample: blood T cells: a sorted CD56 or NKG2C T cell subset, CD4+ or CD8+ T cells, or bulk PBMC T cells (not recorded which). All receptors come from a man aged 18-75 years in good health.

The chain links TRBV5-1 to TRBJ2-1; TCRdb returns TRBD1, unconfirmable since there is no DNA. Germline CDR1 is SGHRS and CDR2 is YFSETQ. This CDR3 contains 16 residues. The CDR3 reads CASTLTGLSSYNEQFF.

The chain carries TRBV6-1 and TRBJ2-3; TCRdb's D gene call, TRBD1, goes unchecked for lack of DNA. The germline gives CDR1 MNHNS, CDR2 SASEGT. The CDR3 is 15 amino acids. This CDR3 is CASRSPGGSTDTQYF.

The CDR3 reads CASSSTSFGTYEQFF. The chain carries TRBV12-3 or TRBV12-4 and TRBJ2-1; no DNA is available, so the TRBD2 call from TCRdb remains unchecked. The length of the CDR3 is 15 residues.

The V and J genes are TRBV19 and TRBJ2-5; TCRdb indicates TRBD1, and absent DNA this call remains unverified. The CDR3 runs 16 residues. Germline V gene lookup returns CDR1 LNHDA and CDR2 SQIVND (reference sequence). The CDR3 spells CASSIARDRFQETQYF. Full variable domain (rest looked up from reference TRBV19 and TRBJ2-5): DGGITQSPKYLFRKEGQNVTLSCEQNLNHDAMYWYRQDPGQGLRLIYYSQIVNDFQKGDIAEGYSVSREKKESFPLTVTSAQKNPTAFYLCASSIARDRFQETQYFGPGTRLLVL.

This sequence joins TRBV3-1 and TRBJ1-1. This CDR3 spans 13 amino acids. Per germline, CDR1 LGHDT and CDR2 YNNKEL (reference sequence). CDR3 loop: CASRPEPNTEAFF.

The chain carries TRBV7-3 and TRBJ2-7; as DNA is missing, the TRBD2 call by TCRdb cannot be tested. Per the germline V gene, CDR1 is SGHTA and CDR2 is FQGTGA. This CDR3 has 17 residues. This CDR3 reads CASSLRSGGGDTYEQYF.

The V call is TRBV5-1, the J call TRBJ2-1; lacking DNA, the TRBD1 call made by TCRdb goes unchecked. Germline CDR1 is SGHRS and CDR2 is YFSETQ. The CDR3 has 11 residues. CDR3 amino acids: CASSFRTQQFF.

This rearrangement joins TRBV10-3 to TRBJ2-1; the D call from TCRdb, TRBD1, cannot be confirmed without DNA. This CDR3 is built from 14 residues. From germline, CDR1 is ENHRY and CDR2 SYGVKD. The CDR3 region is CAPLPDRGSHEQFF.